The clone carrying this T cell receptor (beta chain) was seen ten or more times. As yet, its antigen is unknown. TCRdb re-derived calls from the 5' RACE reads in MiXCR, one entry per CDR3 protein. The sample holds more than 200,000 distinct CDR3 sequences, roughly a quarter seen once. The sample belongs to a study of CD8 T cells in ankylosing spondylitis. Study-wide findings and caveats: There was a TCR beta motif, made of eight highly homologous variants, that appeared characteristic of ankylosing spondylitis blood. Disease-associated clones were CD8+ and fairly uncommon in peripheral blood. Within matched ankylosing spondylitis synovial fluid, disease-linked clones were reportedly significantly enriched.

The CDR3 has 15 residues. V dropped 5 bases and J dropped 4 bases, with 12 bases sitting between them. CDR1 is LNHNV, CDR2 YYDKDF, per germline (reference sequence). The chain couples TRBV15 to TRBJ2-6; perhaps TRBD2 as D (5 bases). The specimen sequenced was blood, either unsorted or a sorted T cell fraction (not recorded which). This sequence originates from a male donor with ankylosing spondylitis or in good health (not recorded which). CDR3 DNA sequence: TGTGCCACCAGCGGACTCTTTCCAGGGGCCAACGTCCTGACTTTC. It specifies CATSGLFPGANVLTF. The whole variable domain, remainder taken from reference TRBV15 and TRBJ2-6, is DAMVIQNPRYQVTQFGKPVTLSCSQTLNHNVMYWYQQKSSQAPKLLFHYYDKDFNNEADTPDNFQSRRPNTSFCFLDIRSPGLGDTAMYLCATSGLFPGANVLTFGAGSRLTVL.